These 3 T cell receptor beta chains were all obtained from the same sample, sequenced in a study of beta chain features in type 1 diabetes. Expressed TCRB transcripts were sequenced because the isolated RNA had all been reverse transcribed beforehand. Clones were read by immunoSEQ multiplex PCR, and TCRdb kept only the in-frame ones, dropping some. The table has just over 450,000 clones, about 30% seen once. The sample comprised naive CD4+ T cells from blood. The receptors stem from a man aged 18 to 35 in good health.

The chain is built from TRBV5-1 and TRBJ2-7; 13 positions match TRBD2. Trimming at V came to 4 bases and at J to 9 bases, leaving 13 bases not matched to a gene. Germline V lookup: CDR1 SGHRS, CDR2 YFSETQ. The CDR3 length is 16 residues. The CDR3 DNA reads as TGCGCCAGCAGCCGTTGGACTAGCGGGAGTCAGGTGTGGCAGTACTTC. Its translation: CASSRWTSGSQVWQYF.

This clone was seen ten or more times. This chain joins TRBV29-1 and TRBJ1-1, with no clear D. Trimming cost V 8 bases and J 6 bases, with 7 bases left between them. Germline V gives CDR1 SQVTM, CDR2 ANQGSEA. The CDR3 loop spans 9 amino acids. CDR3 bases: TGCAGCCTCGGGCCTGAAGCTTTCTTT. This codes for CSLGPEAFF.

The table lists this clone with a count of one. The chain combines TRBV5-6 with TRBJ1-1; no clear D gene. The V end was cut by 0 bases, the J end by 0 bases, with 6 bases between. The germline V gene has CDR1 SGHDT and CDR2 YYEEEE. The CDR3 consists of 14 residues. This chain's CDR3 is CASSLGAVNTEAFF. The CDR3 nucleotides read TGTGCCAGCAGCTTGGGCGCGGTGAACACTGAAGCTTTCTTT. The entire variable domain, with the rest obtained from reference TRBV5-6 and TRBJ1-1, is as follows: DAGVTQSPTHLIKTRGQQVTLRCSPKSGHDTVSWYQQALGQGPQFIFQYYEEEERQRGNFPDRFSGHQFPNYSSELNVNALLLGDSALYLCASSLGAVNTEAFFGQGTRLTVV.